These T cell receptor beta chains were read from a single sample in a study of memory CD4+ T cells and cytomegalovirus serostatus. Sequenced by immunoSEQ multiplex PCR; TCRdb stores in-frame clones only, minus some. The table lists about 56,000 clones, more than 75% of them singletons. What was sequenced was memory CD4+ T cells from blood. The receptors shown here come from an adult in good health and CMV-seronegative. The CDR3 runs from the conserved cysteine through the conserved F or W. A D gene is named only where the DNA matches it firmly. Where a row states a size, it is once, few, many or the class of an expanded clone; other rows omit it.

V	D	J	size	CDR3	DNA
TRBV6-6	NA	TRBJ1-1	NA	CASSYGGSLSKTEAFF	TGTGCCAGCAGTTACGGAGGCAGCTTATCGAAGACTGAAGCTTTCTTT
TRBV5-1	NA	TRBJ2-2	NA	CASSAPGHLTGELFF	TGCGCCAGCAGCGCCCCGGGACACCTAACCGGGGAGCTGTTTTTT
TRBV5-4	TRBD2	TRBJ2-1	NA	CASSLGLAGGGDNEQFF	TGTGCCAGCAGCCTCGGACTAGCGGGGGGTGGCGACAATGAGCAGTTCTTC
TRBV5-4	NA	TRBJ1-6	NA	CASSVRLGESPLHF	TGTGCCAGCAGCGTCAGGCTGGGGGAGTCACCCCTCCACTTT
TRBV5-6	NA	TRBJ1-1	few	CASSWMGNTEAFF	TGTGCCAGCAGCTGGATGGGGAACACTGAAGCTTTCTTT
TRBV7-3	NA	TRBJ1-1	NA	CASSLRGGDTEAFF	TGTGCCAGCAGCTTAAGAGGGGGGGACACTGAAGCTTTCTTT
TRBV7-9	NA	TRBJ2-3	NA	CASSLEGRVSDTQYF	TGTGCCAGCAGCTTAGAAGGGCGAGTTTCTGATACGCAGTATTTT
TRBV2	TRBD1	TRBJ1-5	NA	CASRPDRGYQPQHF	TGTGCCAGCAGACCCGACAGGGGATATCAGCCCCAGCATTTT
TRBV29-1	NA	TRBJ2-3	few	CSVEKDFTDTQYF	TGCAGCGTTGAAAAGGACTTCACAGATACGCAGTATTTT
TRBV2	NA	TRBJ1-4	NA	CASRSSLLNEKLFF	TGTGCCAGCAGGTCGTCTCTTCTGAATGAAAAACTGTTTTTT
TRBV7-9	NA	TRBJ2-1	NA	CASSLGGGDYNEQFF	TGTGCCAGCAGCTTAGGTGGGGGAGATTACAATGAGCAGTTCTTC
TRBV5-1	NA	TRBJ2-3	NA	CASSLAQPNTDTQYF	TGCGCCAGCAGCTTGGCCCAGCCAAACACAGATACGCAGTATTTT
TRBV10-3	NA	TRBJ2-5	few	CAISGGQETQYF	TGTGCCATCAGCGGAGGGCAAGAGACCCAGTACTTC
TRBV6-1	NA	TRBJ2-2	NA	CASSLGNTGELFF	TGTGCCAGCAGCCTTGGGAACACCGGGGAGCTGTTTTTT
TRBV4-2	TRBD2	TRBJ2-7	few	CASSQARSSSGGSYEQYF	TGTGCCAGCAGCCAAGCCCGCTCTTCTAGCGGGGGGTCCTACGAGCAGTACTTC
TRBV18	TRBD1	TRBJ1-4	NA	CASSSQGARSEKLFF	TGTGCCAGCTCATCCCAGGGGGCGCGAAGTGAAAAACTGTTTTTT
TRBV5-8	NA	TRBJ1-4	once	CASSLIHTGEKLFF	TGTGCCAGCAGCTTGATACATACCGGCGAAAAACTGTTTTTT
TRBV6-5	TRBD1	TRBJ1-1	NA	CASQGGRLDTEAFF	TGTGCCAGCCAGGGGGGAAGGTTGGACACTGAAGCTTTCTTT
TRBV11-2	NA	TRBJ1-1	NA	CASRTREQLNTEAFF	TGTGCCAGCAGGACTCGGGAACAGTTGAACACTGAAGCTTTCTTT
TRBV5-5	TRBD1	TRBJ2-6	NA	CASSLGPGTAGANVLTF	TGTGCCAGCAGCTTGGGGCCTGGGACAGCTGGGGCCAACGTCCTGACTTTC
TRBV5-1	TRBD2	TRBJ2-1	once	CASSILAGPENEQFF	TGCGCCAGCAGCATACTAGCGGGCCCAGAGAATGAGCAGTTCTTC
TRBV2	NA	TRBJ2-5	NA	CASTGNILFQETQYF	TGTGCCAGTACCGGGAACATCCTTTTCCAAGAGACCCAGTACTTC
TRBV2	NA	TRBJ2-7	NA	CASKFQRRNEQYF	TGTGCCAGCAAATTCCAGCGAAGGAACGAGCAGTACTTC
TRBV19	TRBD1	TRBJ2-2	NA	CASSITGANTGELFF	TGTGCCAGTAGTATTACAGGGGCCAACACCGGGGAGCTGTTTTTT
TRBV6-1	TRBD1	TRBJ2-3	NA	CAISEAPGTVSRDTQYF	TGTGCCATCAGTGAGGCACCCGGGACAGTCTCTAGAGATACGCAGTATTTT
TRBV7-2	NA	TRBJ2-7	NA	CASSLANEQYF	TGTGCCAGCAGCTTAGCCAACGAGCAGTACTTC
TRBV6-1	NA	TRBJ2-5	NA	CASSWTEGETQYF	TGTGCCAGCAGCTGGACAGAGGGTGAGACCCAGTACTTC
TRBV28	NA	TRBJ1-5	NA	CASSQGVNQPQHF	TGTGCCAGCAGTCAGGGCGTAAATCAGCCCCAGCATTTT
TRBV11-2	TRBD1	TRBJ1-2	NA	CASSSLSGTGSYGYTF	TGTGCCAGCAGCTCCCTTTCCGGGACAGGCTCCTATGGCTACACCTTC
TRBV9	NA	TRBJ2-1	few	CASSVGWLDRYYNEQFF	TGTGCCAGCAGCGTAGGTTGGCTGGACAGATACTACAATGAGCAGTTCTTC
TRBV2	NA	TRBJ2-5	NA	CASRIETQYF	TGTGCCAGCAGGATCGAGACCCAGTACTTC
TRBV5-4	NA	TRBJ2-3	NA	CASSLGGRSRTDTQYF	TGTGCCAGCAGCTTGGGCGGTCGGAGCCGCACAGATACGCAGTATTTT
TRBV18	NA	TRBJ1-2	NA	CASSPRDGGYTF	TGTGCCAGCTCACCTAGGGACGGAGGCTACACCTTC
TRBV11-3	NA	TRBJ2-5	NA	CASSRNLATVETQYF	TGTGCCAGCAGCCGTAATTTGGCGACAGTAGAGACCCAGTACTTC
TRBV5-1	TRBD1	TRBJ1-1	NA	CASSEGQAPSTEAFF	TGCGCCAGCAGCGAAGGACAGGCCCCCAGTACTGAAGCTTTCTTT
TRBV13	NA	TRBJ1-2	NA	CASSPGTPYGYTF	TGTGCCAGCAGTCCCGGGACACCCTATGGCTACACCTTC
TRBV30	NA	TRBJ1-4	NA	CARRAWGNEKLFF	TGTGCCCGCCGGGCATGGGGTAATGAAAAACTGTTTTTT
TRBV28	NA	TRBJ2-7	NA	CAVQGKPYEQYF	TGTGCCGTACAGGGTAAGCCCTACGAGCAGTACTTC
TRBV19	NA	TRBJ2-5	NA	CASRAVEGGKETQYF	TGTGCCAGTAGGGCAGTAGAGGGGGGAAAAGAGACCCAGTACTTC
TRBV21-1	NA	TRBJ1-1	NA	CASSADKRPPAAEAFF	TGTGCCAGCAGCGCCGACAAACGGCCCCCGGCCGCTGAAGCTTTCTTT